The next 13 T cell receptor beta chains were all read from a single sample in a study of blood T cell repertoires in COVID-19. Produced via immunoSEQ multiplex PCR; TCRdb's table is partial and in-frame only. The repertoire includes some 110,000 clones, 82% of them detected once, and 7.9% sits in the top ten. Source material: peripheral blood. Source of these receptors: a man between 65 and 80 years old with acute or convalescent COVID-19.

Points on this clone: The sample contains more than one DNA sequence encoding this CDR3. The CDR3 bases are TGCGCCAGCAGTCTACAGGGTGGAACTGAAGCTTTCTTT. Its protein is CASSLQGGTEAFF. V is TRBV10-1 and J is TRBJ1-1; maybe TRBD1 (6 bases). V lost 5 bases, J lost 5 bases, and 12 bases lay in between. In germline, CDR1 is WNHNN, CDR2 SYGVQD (reference sequence). This CDR3 spans 13 amino acids.

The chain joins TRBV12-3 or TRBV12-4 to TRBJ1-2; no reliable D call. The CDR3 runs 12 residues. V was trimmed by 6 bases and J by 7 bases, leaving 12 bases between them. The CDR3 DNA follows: TGTGCCAGCAGCCCCGCGTGGAGTGGCTACACCTTC. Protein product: CASSPAWSGYTF.

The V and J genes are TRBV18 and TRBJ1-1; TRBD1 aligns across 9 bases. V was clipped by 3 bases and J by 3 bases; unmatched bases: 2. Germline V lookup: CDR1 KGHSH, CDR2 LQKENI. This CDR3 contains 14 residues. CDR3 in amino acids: CASSPGQGHTEAFF. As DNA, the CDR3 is TGTGCCAGCTCACCGGGACAGGGTCACACTGAAGCTTTCTTT. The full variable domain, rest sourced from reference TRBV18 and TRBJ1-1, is NAGVMQNPRHLVRRRGQEARLRCSPMKGHSHVYWYRQLPEEGLKFMVYLQKENIIDESGMPKERFSAEFPKEGPSILRIQQVVRGDSAAYFCASSPGQGHTEAFFGQGTRLTVV.

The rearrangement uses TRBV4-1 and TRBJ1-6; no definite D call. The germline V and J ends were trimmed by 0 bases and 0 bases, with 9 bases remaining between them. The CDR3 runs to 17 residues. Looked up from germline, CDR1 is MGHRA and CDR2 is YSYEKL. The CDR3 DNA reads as TGCGCCAGCAGCCAAGATTCCCAGAACTCCTATAATTCACCCCTCCACTTT. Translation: CASSQDSQNSYNSPLHF.

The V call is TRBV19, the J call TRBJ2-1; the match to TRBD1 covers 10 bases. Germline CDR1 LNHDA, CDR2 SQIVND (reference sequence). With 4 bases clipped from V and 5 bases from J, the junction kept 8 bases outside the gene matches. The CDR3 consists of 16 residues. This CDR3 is CASSRGRDRGNNEQFF. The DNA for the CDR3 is TGTGCCAGTAGTAGGGGTCGGGACAGGGGTAACAATGAGCAGTTCTTC.

CDR3 sequence (DNA): TGTGCCAGTAGTATCCCGGGACAGGGCACAGATACGCAGTATTTT. As protein: CASSIPGQGTDTQYF. The V call is TRBV19, the J call TRBJ2-3; 8 bases are a match to TRBD1. Germline CDR1 and CDR2: LNHDA and SQIVND (reference sequence). V gave up 3 bases and J gave up 1 base; unmatched junction bases: 3. The CDR3 is 15 amino acids.

The CDR3 DNA reads as TGTGCCTGGAGTCCCGGCGGGACAGGGTATTCACCCCTCCACTTT. It specifies CAWSPGGTGYSPLHF. The chain combines TRBV30 with TRBJ1-6, with 9 nucleotides matching TRBD1. Germline assignment: CDR1 GTSNPN and CDR2 SVGIG (reference sequence). The CDR3 consists of 15 residues. With V trimmed by 2 bases and J by 8 bases, 7 bases remained unmatched.

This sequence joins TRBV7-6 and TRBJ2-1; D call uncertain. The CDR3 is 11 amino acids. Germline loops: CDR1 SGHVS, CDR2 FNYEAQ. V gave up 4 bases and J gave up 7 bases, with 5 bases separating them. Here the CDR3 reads CASSSSNEQFF. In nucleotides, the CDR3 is TGTGCCAGCAGCTCGTCGAATGAGCAGTTCTTC.

CDR3 in amino acids: CASSPRLSSYNEQFF. The DNA of the CDR3 is TGTGCCAGCTCTCCCCGTCTGAGCTCCTACAATGAGCAGTTCTTC. The chain joins TRBV18 to TRBJ2-1; D not resolved. Looked up from germline, CDR1 is KGHSH and CDR2 is LQKENI. CDR3 size: 15 residues. V was trimmed by 6 bases and J by 0 bases, leaving 12 bases between them.

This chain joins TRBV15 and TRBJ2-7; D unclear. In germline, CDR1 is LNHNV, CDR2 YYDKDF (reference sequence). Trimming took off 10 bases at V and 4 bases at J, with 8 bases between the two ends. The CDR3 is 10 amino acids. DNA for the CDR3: TGTGCCAGGGCCGATTACGAGCAGTACTTC. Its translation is CARADYEQYF.

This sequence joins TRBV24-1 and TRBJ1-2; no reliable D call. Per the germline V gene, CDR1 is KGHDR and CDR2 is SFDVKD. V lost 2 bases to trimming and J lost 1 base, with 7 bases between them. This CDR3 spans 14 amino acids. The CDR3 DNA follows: TGTGCCACCAGTGATTCTAACCGTAACTATGGCTACACCTTC. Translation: CATSDSNRNYGYTF.

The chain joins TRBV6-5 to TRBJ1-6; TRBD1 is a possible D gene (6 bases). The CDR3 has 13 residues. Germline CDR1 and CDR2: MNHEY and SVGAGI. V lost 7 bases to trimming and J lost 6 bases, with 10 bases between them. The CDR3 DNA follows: TGTGCCAGCATGCACAGGGCTAATTCACCCCTCCACTTT. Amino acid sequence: CASMHRANSPLHF.

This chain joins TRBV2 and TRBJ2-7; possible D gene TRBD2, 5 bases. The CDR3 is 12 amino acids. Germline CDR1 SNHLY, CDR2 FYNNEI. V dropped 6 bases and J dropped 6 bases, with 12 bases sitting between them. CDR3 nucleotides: TGTGCCAGCAGGGAGGACGCCCGCGAGCAGTACTTC. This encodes CASREDAREQYF.